This is a list of T cell receptor beta chains from one sample in a study of beta chain features in type 1 diabetes. Data came from immunoSEQ multiplex PCR; TCRdb stores just in-frame clones and leaves some out. The sample holds some 640,000 clones; 11% to 15% are singletons and the top ten take less than 0.04%. Source material: naive CD4+ T cells from blood. These receptors originate from a man aged 18 to 29 with type 1 diabetes. Both conserved end residues are part of each CDR3. Fields, in order: V gene, J gene, D gene, clone size, CDR3 protein, CDR3 DNA. The D gene is left open where the match is weak. The listing skips clone size in some rows; elsewhere it reads once, few, many or a size class.

TRBV5-4	TRBJ1-2	TRBD1	few	CASSIPGQGPYGYTF	TGTGCCAGCAGCATACCGGGACAGGGCCCCTATGGCTACACCTTC
TRBV5-6	TRBJ2-7	.	.	CASSSTSSSYEQYF	TGTGCCAGCAGCTCGACAAGTAGCTCCTACGAGCAGTACTTC
TRBV11-2	TRBJ2-3	TRBD2	once	CASSLGRGLKVLTDTQYF	TGTGCCAGCAGCTTGGGTAGGGGACTAAAAGTCCTCACAGATACGCAGTATTTT
TRBV2	TRBJ2-7	.	few	CASSERVGGGYF	TGTGCCAGCAGTGAAAGGGTGGGAGGCGGGTACTTC
TRBV4-2	TRBJ1-1	TRBD1	.	CASRQTLRGGENTEAFF	TGTGCCAGCAGACAAACTTTAAGAGGGGGCGAGAACACTGAAGCTTTCTTT
TRBV6-5	TRBJ1-1	.	few	CASSYSRGTEAFF	TGTGCCAGCAGTTACTCTAGGGGAACTGAAGCTTTCTTT
TRBV7-9	TRBJ1-5	.	.	CASSLAGQPQHF	TGTGCCAGCAGCTTAGCGGGACAGCCCCAGCATTTT
TRBV30	TRBJ1-4	.	.	CAWRNPPLRNEKLFF	TGTGCCTGGAGAAACCCGCCCCTCCGGAATGAAAAACTGTTTTTT
TRBV7-3	TRBJ2-6	TRBD1	few	CASSLIPPTGVGANVLTF	TGTGCCAGCAGCTTAATCCCCCCGACAGGGGTCGGGGCCAACGTCCTGACTTTC
TRBV7-8	TRBJ2-3	.	.	CASSLDLTDTQYF	TGTGCCAGCAGCTTAGACCTCACAGATACGCAGTATTTT
TRBV7-7	TRBJ2-7	.	few	CASSFLRGYEQYF	TGTGCTAGCAGCTTCCTACGGGGGTACGAGCAGTACTTC
TRBV7-2	TRBJ1-3	.	.	CASSLHRILGNTIYF	TGTGCCAGCAGCTTGCACAGGATTCTTGGAAACACCATATATTTT
TRBV7-8	TRBJ2-1	TRBD2	.	CASSFRLAGHNEQFF	TGTGCCAGCAGCTTTAGACTAGCGGGGCACAATGAGCAGTTCTTC